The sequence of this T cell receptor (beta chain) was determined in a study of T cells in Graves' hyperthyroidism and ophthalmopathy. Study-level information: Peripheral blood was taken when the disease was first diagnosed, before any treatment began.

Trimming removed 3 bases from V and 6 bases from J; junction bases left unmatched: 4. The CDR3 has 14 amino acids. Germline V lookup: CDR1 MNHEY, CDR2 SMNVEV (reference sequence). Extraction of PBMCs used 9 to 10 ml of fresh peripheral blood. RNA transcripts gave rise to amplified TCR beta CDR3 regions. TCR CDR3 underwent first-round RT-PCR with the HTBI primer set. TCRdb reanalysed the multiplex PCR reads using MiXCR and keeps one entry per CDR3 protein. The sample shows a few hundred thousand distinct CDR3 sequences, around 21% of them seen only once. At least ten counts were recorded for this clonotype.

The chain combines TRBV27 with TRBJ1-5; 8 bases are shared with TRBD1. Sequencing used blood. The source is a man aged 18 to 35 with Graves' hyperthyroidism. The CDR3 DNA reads TGTGCCAGCAGTTTCCAGGGGGCCGGTCAGCCCCAGCATTTT. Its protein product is CASSFQGAGQPQHF.